One sample yielded the 21 T cell receptor beta chains listed below, sequenced in a study of CD8 T cells in Susac syndrome. Reverse transcription of roughly 0.5 to 1 ug RNA was carried out with random hexamers. TCRdb re-called the immunoSEQ multiplex PCR reads with MiXCR, one entry per CDR3 protein. This table holds under 85,000 distinct CDR3 sequences, around 95% found once. The sequencing sample was made of CD8+ T cells from PBMCs. All receptors come from a human donor with multiple sclerosis.

The chain recombines TRBV20-1 with TRBJ1-1; D might be TRBD1 (5 bases). V was pared by 0 bases and J by 2 bases, with 10 bases between. CDR3 length: 14 amino acids. The germline V gene has CDR1 DFQATT and CDR2 SNEGSKA (reference sequence). CDR3 sequence: CSARDQGENTEAFF. The CDR3 DNA is TGCAGTGCTAGAGATCAAGGGGAAAACACTGAAGCTTTCTTT.

The chain has TRBV30 and TRBJ2-7; 9 nucleotides agree with TRBD2. V lost 5 bases and J lost 2; bases outside the gene matches: 7. The CDR3 is made up of 14 amino acids. From germline, CDR1 is GTSNPN and CDR2 SVGIG (reference sequence). The DNA of the CDR3 is TGTGCCTGGGGTTTAGCGGGGGACCCCTACGAGCAGTACTTC. Translated: CAWGLAGDPYEQYF. Full variable domain (outside the CDR3, taken from reference TRBV30 and TRBJ2-7): SQTIHQWPATLVQPVGSPLSLECTVEGTSNPNLYWYRQAAGRGLQLLFYSVGIGQISSEVPQNLSASRPQDRQFILSSKKLLLSDSGFYLCAWGLAGDPYEQYFGPGTRLTVT.

Only one count was recorded for this clonotype. The genes are TRBV4-1 and TRBJ2-1; D is perhaps TRBD1 (6 bases). The germline CDR1 and CDR2 sequences are MGHRA and YSYEKL. The V and J ends lost 3 bases and 4 bases respectively, with 16 bases between them. CDR3 length: 16 residues. The CDR3 bases are TGCGCCAGCAGCCATACACAGGGCGCCGAGTACAATGAGCAGTTCTTC. Protein sequence: CASSHTQGAEYNEQFF.

The chain has TRBV6-4 and TRBJ2-3, with D possibly matching TRBD2 (6 bases). V gave up 0 bases and J gave up 0 bases, with 7 bases separating them. The CDR3 contains 15 residues. CDR1 is MRHNA and CDR2 is SNTAGT in the germline V gene. The CDR3 bases are TGTGCCAGCAGTGACTCGGCGGGAAGCACAGATACGCAGTATTTT. This codes for CASSDSAGSTDTQYF.

The sample holds one count of this clonotype. CDR3 bases: TGTGCCAGTAAGGGGGTAGGCAATCAGCCCCAGCATTTT. Translated, it gives CASKGVGNQPQHF. The chain couples TRBV6-6 to TRBJ1-5; D possibly corresponds to TRBD1 (6 bases). Trimming removed 9 bases from V and 2 bases from J, with 11 bases in between. The CDR3 totals 13 residues. Per the germline V gene, CDR1 is MNHNY and CDR2 is SVGAGI (reference sequence).

This sequence joins TRBV12-3 or TRBV12-4 and TRBJ2-3, with D hard to call. The ends were cut back, 0 bases at V and 8 bases at J, with 12 bases in the middle. The CDR3 is made up of 14 amino acids. CDR3 sequence reads: CASSLAHTLSTQYF. The CDR3 coding sequence is TGTGCCAGCAGTTTAGCCCATACTCTTTCTACGCAGTATTTT.

J is TRBJ2-1 and V is TRBV7-9, with TRBD2 matching 7 bases. The ends lost 0 bases at V and 4 bases at J; junction bases unmatched: 3. The CDR3 consists of 15 residues. Per the germline V gene, CDR1 is SEHNR and CDR2 is FQNEAQ (reference sequence). Written as DNA, the CDR3 is TGTGCCAGCAGCTTAGCCGCGCGGGGGTACAATGAGCAGTTCTTC. As protein: CASSLAARGYNEQFF.

CDR3 amino acids: CASSPNLDSGLNPYEQYF. In DNA, the CDR3 is TGTGCCAGCAGTCCCAACCTCGACAGTGGACTAAACCCCTACGAGCAGTACTTC. V and J are TRBV27 and TRBJ2-7, with D possibly TRBD2 on 6 matching bases. Trimming removed 5 bases from V and 2 bases from J, with 25 bases in between. CDR1 MNHEY and CDR2 SMNVEV come from the germline V gene (reference sequence). The CDR3 spans 18 residues.

The V and J genes are TRBV6-6 and TRBJ2-7; either TRBD1 or TRBD2 may supply D (5 bases each). The CDR3 has 13 amino acids. Trimming removed 5 bases from V and 4 bases from J, with 12 bases in between. Germline values: CDR1 MNHNY, CDR2 SVGAGI (reference sequence). In nucleotides, the CDR3 is TGTGCCAGCAGTACCCCTGGGGGTTACGAGCAGTACTTC. It translates to CASSTPGGYEQYF.

The chain couples TRBV20-1 to TRBJ2-1; a weak D match, TRBD2 (6 bases). The CDR3 is 13 residues long. Germline values: CDR1 DFQATT, CDR2 SNEGSKA (reference sequence). Trimming left V 1 base short and J 3 bases short, with 7 bases between. The chain's CDR3 is CSARGGDYNEQFF. The CDR3 coding sequence is TGCAGTGCTAGAGGGGGGGACTACAATGAGCAGTTCTTC.

V and J are TRBV2 and TRBJ2-3; TRBD1 aligns across 7 bases. The germline CDR1 and CDR2 sequences are SNHLY and FYNNEI. V shed 9 bases and J 2 bases; nucleotides not matched to a gene: 5. The CDR3 totals 13 residues. The CDR3 spells CARGQENTDTQYF. The CDR3 DNA sequence: TGTGCCAGAGGACAGGAAAACACAGATACGCAGTATTTT.

The chain recombines TRBV4-2 with TRBJ1-1; D not certain. The ends were cut back, 1 base at V and 5 bases at J, with 8 bases in the middle. CDR1 and CDR2 (germline): LGHNA, YNFKEQ. This CDR3 region has 13 residues. This chain's CDR3 is CASSQVSGTEAFF. The CDR3 DNA reads TGTGCCAGCAGCCAAGTCTCTGGGACTGAAGCTTTCTTT.

The V call is TRBV27, the J call TRBJ1-1; 8 nucleotides align to TRBD1. Germline CDR1 and CDR2: MNHEY and SMNVEV (reference sequence). The J segment lost 5 bases and the V segment lost 0 bases, leaving 2 bases of the junction unmatched. CDR3 length: 14 amino acids. The CDR3 sequence is CASSLSQGATEAFF. The CDR3 DNA reads as TGTGCCAGCAGTTTATCCCAGGGGGCGACTGAAGCTTTCTTT.

The rearrangement uses TRBV7-8 and TRBJ2-3; possibly TRBD1 or TRBD2 for D (7 bases each). The CDR3 spans 16 residues. Per the germline V gene, CDR1 is SGHVS and CDR2 is FQNEAQ. V shed 5 bases and J shed 3 bases, with 18 bases lying between them. This chain's CDR3 is CASSRPGGVPTDTQYF. In DNA, the CDR3 is TGTGCCAGCAGCAGGCCAGGGGGGGTCCCAACAGATACGCAGTATTTT.

V is TRBV30 and J is TRBJ2-7, with TRBD2 identical over 7 bases. This CDR3 contains 13 residues. CDR1 is GTSNPN and CDR2 is SVGIG in the germline V gene (reference sequence). The junction had 11 bases not matched to a gene; V was cut back by 8 bases and J by 4 bases. Here the CDR3 reads CATNRAGLYEQYF. The CDR3 DNA reads as TGTGCCACTAACCGAGCGGGATTGTACGAGCAGTACTTC.

This clonotype was recorded once. V gene TRBV9 combines with J gene TRBJ2-2; 10 bases line up with TRBD1. V lost 4 bases, J lost 13 bases, and 7 bases stayed unmatched. The CDR3 is 13 amino acids. The V gene's germline CDR1 is SGDLS and CDR2 YYNGEE. As DNA, the CDR3 is TGTGCCAGCAGCTCTCCGGGACAGGGGTGGCTGTTTTTT. It is translated as CASSSPGQGWLFF. The complete variable domain, with remaining parts taken from reference TRBV9 and TRBJ2-2, reads DSGVTQTPKHLITATGQRVTLRCSPRSGDLSVYWYQQSLDQGLQFLIQYYNGEERAKGNILERFSAQQFPDLHSELNLSSLELGDSALYFCASSSPGQGWLFFGEGSRLTVL.

This chain connects TRBV13 to TRBJ2-7; 11 bases align to TRBD2. V lost 7 bases, J lost 6 bases, and 8 bases stayed unmatched. CDR3 length: 14 residues. Looked up from germline, CDR1 is PRHDT and CDR2 is FYEKMQ (reference sequence). The CDR3 loop reads CASTTGLAGVEQYF. The CDR3 bases are TGTGCCAGCACAACCGGACTAGCGGGTGTCGAGCAGTACTTC. The full variable domain, completed using reference TRBV13 and TRBJ2-7, is AAGVIQSPRHLIKEKRETATLKCYPIPRHDTVYWYQQGPGQDPQFLISFYEKMQSDKGSIPDRFSAQQFSDYHSELNMSSLELGDSALYFCASTTGLAGVEQYFGPGTRLTVT.

The genes are TRBV29-1 and TRBJ2-1; 7 positions match TRBD2. Germline CDR1 SQVTM, CDR2 ANQGSEA. The ends lost 2 bases at V and 5 bases at J; junction bases unmatched: 9. This CDR3 has 15 amino acids. CDR3 sequence reads: CSVERGEVLDNEQFF. The CDR3 DNA sequence: TGCAGCGTTGAACGGGGGGAGGTCCTCGACAATGAGCAGTTCTTC.

This rearrangement joins TRBV3-1 to TRBJ2-3; no firm D call. The CDR3 has 14 amino acids. Trimming removed 0 bases at V and 2 bases at J, with 6 bases between. Germline lookup yields CDR1 LGHDT and CDR2 YNNKEL (reference sequence). CDR3 sequence (DNA): TGTGCCAGCAGCCAAGACGACTTCACAGATACGCAGTATTTT. Amino acid sequence: CASSQDDFTDTQYF.

The chain is built from TRBV7-2 and TRBJ2-7, with D possibly matching TRBD2 (5 bases). The germline V and J ends were trimmed by 5 bases and 2 bases, with 16 bases remaining between them. CDR3 length: 15 amino acids. Germline loops: CDR1 SGHTA, CDR2 FQGNSA. The CDR3 reads CASSQGPGNPYEQYF. The CDR3 nucleotides are TGTGCCAGCAGCCAAGGGCCCGGGAACCCCTACGAGCAGTACTTC. Drawing the rest from reference TRBV7-2 and TRBJ2-7, the complete variable domain is GAGVSQSPSNKVTEKGKDVELRCDPISGHTALYWYRQSLGQGLEFLIYFQGNSAPDKSGLPSDRFSAERTGGSVSTLTIQRTQQEDSAVYLCASSQGPGNPYEQYFGPGTRLTVT.

CDR3 sequence: CASSRHYGYTF. The CDR3 nucleotides read TGTGCCAGTAGTAGACACTATGGCTACACCTTC. This chain connects TRBV19 to TRBJ1-2; no clear D gene. Per the germline V gene, CDR1 is LNHDA and CDR2 is SQIVND (reference sequence). The CDR3 sequence is 11 residues long. V was cut by 4 bases and J by 3 bases, with 3 bases left in between.